This TCR beta chain appears in the sequencing data of a study of read filtering for tumor transcriptome and immune sequencing (dated by TCRdb to 2020 to 2021). For the study in its entirety: Of the patients in the cohort, under 20 were male and some 15 were female, and their mean age was about 69 years, with a range of roughly 45 to 80. Whole-transcriptome libraries were prepared with the TruSeq RNA Access Library Prep Kit after DNase treatment. TCR-region mapped reads per sample ranged from about 4.05 to 11 million with IR-seq versus only 85 to 1273 with RNA-seq. Using the same bone marrow samples, the study compared TCR repertoires obtained by targeted immune repertoire sequencing with those obtained by bulk whole-transcriptome sequencing. As a main aim, a read-filtering strategy for immune repertoire data was addressed, with the specific question being whether clonotypes supported by a single read should be removed. By revised international staging, about 8 patients were R-ISS I, approximately 15 were R-ISS II and 7 were R-ISS III. The research as a whole found: The sorted CD138-negative fraction was a mixed bone marrow immune population, not purified T cells. Single-read clonotypes made up about 82% of clonotypes but about 3.5% of total reads in IR-seq, and 70% to 75% of clonotypes and 35% to 50% of reads in RNA-seq. IR-seq captured clonotypes at much higher depth and more reliably than RNA-seq, and smaller IR-seq throughput sufficed to identify most shared clonotypes. The correlation between IR-seq and RNA-seq shared clonotype proportions was increased by removal of single-read clonotypes.

This clonotype has more than one count but fewer than ten. This receptor's antigen is unknown. No base-level quality is on record; no much larger clone is a single base apart. Every patient had bone marrow sampled at the time of active disease. Bone marrow mononuclear cells were isolated by Ficoll-Hypaque density gradient centrifugation. Myeloma plasma cells were removed and CD138-negative cells were obtained by negative selection following labeling with CD138 magnetic microbeads on a MACS separator. Flow cytometry with CD138 antibodies on an Attune NxT was used to check how pure the isolated cells were. TRIzol reagent was used to extract total RNA, which was then quantified with a NanoDrop spectrophotometer. Paired RNA-seq and IR-seq were performed on the CD138-negative bone marrow sample of each patient. Including cysteine and phenylalanine, the CDR3 has 13 amino acids. The entry retains the CDR3 DNA only, 39 bases that are in frame from base 1. From V the trimming removes 2 bases and from J it removes 5 bases, while the gene matches leave 4 bases of the junction unaccounted for. CDR1 is given as GTSNPN and CDR2 as SVGIG, both from the germline V gene (reference sequence).

The Immunoverse kit was used to build TCR libraries from roughly 370 ng RNA, with molecular barcoded adaptors covering alpha/delta and beta/gamma chains. The same RNA used for transcriptome sequencing was used for TCR library preparation. TCR libraries were sequenced on an Illumina HiSeq 4000 with 2 x 150 cycles. The paper's processing steps were these. TCR reads were aligned to human V, D, J and C references and assembled into CDR3 clonotypes with MiXCR, including quality filtering and error correction. The tcR package in R was used for analysis of clonotype counts and gene usage diversity. For inspection of raw mapping reads, RNA-seq reads were mapped by STAR aligner version 2.5.3a onto GRCh37 of the human genome. To test the effect of sequencing depth on detected clonotypes, IR-seq fastq files were randomly downsampled using Seqtk 1.3. Using fastp at Q25 and MiXCR, TCRdb reprocessed the public reads and kept productive beta chains. Records with the same CDR3 protein are collapsed into one entry carrying the most frequent genes and DNA. V and J calls and clone size were set by TCRdb, not the authors. The sample yields roughly 93,000 distinct CDR3 sequences; 20% to 25% were counted once. In total, the top ten clones hold 10% to 12% of the sample.

The source material was a population of CD138-negative cells sorted from bone marrow. What the cell subset or site label conveys for this sample: bone marrow mononuclear cells depleted of CD138+ plasma/myeloma cells by negative magnetic selection. This sequence was found in a donor older than 35 with multiple myeloma. The chain was built from TRBV30 and TRBJ2-5; 8 of the junction bases match TRBD1. The DNA sequence reads TGTGCCTGGAGTCCAGGGGGCCTGGAGACCCAGTACTTC. It encodes CAWSPGGLETQYF.